This note documents a single T cell receptor (beta chain) sequence. What it binds is not known. This sample was included in a study of post-analysis software for immune sequencing data. Study in general: Multiple sclerosis in the patients followed relapsing-remitting, secondary progressive and progressive-relapsing courses. Study-wide points: F measure showed strong co-clustering of same-batch samples. Normalized Chao1 diversity in multiple sclerosis patients fell significantly below that of controls. Among 5 or 6 TRBV segments more frequent in patients than controls were TRBV5-6, TRBV5-1 and TRBV20-1.

Built from TCR beta cDNA, the libraries had unique molecular identifiers in them. Starting from about 0.98 to 11 million T cells, the study yielded approximately 460,000 cDNA molecules. MiXCR, run by TCRdb on the PCR reads, gives a single entry per CDR3 protein. The repertoire holds about 460,000 distinct CDR3 sequences, with under 55% as singletons. The CDR3 runs 17 residues. Sequenced sample: blood. The sequence derives from a girl between 10 and 17 years old with multiple sclerosis. This chain connects TRBV21-1 to TRBJ2-1; the table's D call TRBD1 went unverified against the DNA. TRBV21-1 is described as a pseudogene. The CDR3 here is CASRTYRQVGSYNEQFF. CDR3 DNA: TGTGCCAGCAGAACATACCGACAGGTGGGCTCCTACAATGAGCAGTTCTTC.